This T cell receptor (beta chain) is from a study of blood T cell repertoires in COVID-19. The protocol was immunoSEQ multiplex PCR, while the TCRdb copy is restricted to in-frame clones and leaves out a portion. Found here are around 230,000 clones, roughly nine tenths of them singletons; the top ten hold just over 2.5%. This CDR3 spans 11 amino acids. Germline loops: CDR1 SGHAT, CDR2 FQNNGV. Trimming removed 4 bases at V and 3 bases at J, with 4 bases between. This sequence joins TRBV11-2 and TRBJ2-7, with no clear D. The specimen sequenced was PBMCs or T cells enriched from blood (not recorded which). The source of this sequence is a woman in her 30s who had recovered from COVID-19. The CDR3: CASSSVYEQYF. The CDR3 nucleotides read TGTGCCAGCAGCTCAGTCTACGAGCAGTACTTC.